The 13 T cell receptor beta chains below were found in one sample sequenced in a study of cytomegalovirus exposure and HLA in healthy donors. Some clones are missing from TCRdb's copy, which holds only in-frame ones; the method was immunoSEQ multiplex PCR. This sample has 150,000 to 200,000 clones, with roughly 82% found just once. Source material: PBMCs. The source is a man aged 18 to 30 in good health and CMV-seropositive.

The chain employs TRBV7-2 and TRBJ2-7; tentatively, D is TRBD2 (6 bases). This CDR3 is 14 amino acids long. Germline loops: CDR1 SGHTA, CDR2 FQGNSA. V gave up 0 bases and J gave up 0 bases, with 6 bases separating them. CDR3 sequence (DNA): TGTGCCAGCAGCTTAGCACTAGCCTCCTACGAGCAGTACTTC. Translation: CASSLALASYEQYF.

The V and J genes are TRBV11-3 and TRBJ2-1, with TRBD2 matching over 12 bases. The germline V gene has CDR1 SGHNT and CDR2 YENEEA. With V trimmed by 5 bases and J by 6 bases, 2 bases remained unmatched. The CDR3 length is 14 residues. The CDR3 DNA follows: TGTGCCAGCAGCACGGGACTAGCGGGCAATGAGCAGTTCTTC. Its protein is CASSTGLAGNEQFF.

The genes are TRBV30 and TRBJ2-2; tentatively, D is TRBD1 (7 bases). Trimming stripped 0 bases from V and 5 bases from J, with 19 bases between. The CDR3 runs 17 residues. Germline CDR1 is GTSNPN and CDR2 is SVGIG (reference sequence). This CDR3 reads CAWSVTIAGQRTGELFF. The CDR3 DNA is TGTGCCTGGAGTGTAACCATCGCGGGACAGAGAACCGGGGAGCTGTTTTTT.

The gene calls are TRBV4-1 and TRBJ2-7, with a tentative D call TRBD2 (6 bases). V gave up 0 bases and J gave up 0 bases, with 9 bases separating them. The CDR3 has 15 amino acids. Per germline, CDR1 MGHRA and CDR2 YSYEKL. CDR3 coding DNA: TGCGCCAGCAGCCAAGAGGGACTGCCCTCCTACGAGCAGTACTTC. Protein product: CASSQEGLPSYEQYF.

This clone was seen a handful of times. This chain uses TRBV30 with TRBJ1-4; D is ambiguous. V gave up 3 bases and J gave up 6 bases, with 11 bases separating them. In germline, CDR1 is GTSNPN, CDR2 SVGIG (reference sequence). The CDR3 extends over 13 amino acids. The CDR3 nucleotides read TGTGCCTGGAGAAGCAGGTTTCATGAAAAACTGTTTTTT. Its translation is CAWRSRFHEKLFF.

The rearrangement joins TRBV5-1 to TRBJ2-1; the match to TRBD1 covers 8 bases. The CDR3 has 20 amino acids. Germline V gene lookup returns CDR1 SGHRS and CDR2 YFSETQ. Unmatched junction bases numbered 21, after V lost 3 bases and J lost 4 bases. The CDR3 nucleotides are TGCGCCAGCAGCTCATTTGAACCGGGACACACAGGGGGAATATACAATGAGCAGTTCTTC. Translation gives CASSSFEPGHTGGIYNEQFF.

The count of this clone is one. The chain combines TRBV5-4 with TRBJ2-7, with 10 positions matching TRBD1. The germline V gene encodes CDR1 SGHNT and CDR2 YYREEE (reference sequence). V trimming: 4 bases; J trimming: 6 bases; junction bases outside the gene matches: 7. The length of the CDR3 is 14 residues. The CDR3 is CASSLAGQGREQYF. CDR3 DNA sequence: TGTGCCAGCAGCCTTGCGGGACAGGGGCGCGAGCAGTACTTC.

The chain couples TRBV25-1 to TRBJ2-7, with 9 bases aligning to TRBD1. Losses at the gene ends were 6 bases for V and 1 base for J; bases not matched to a gene: 1. The CDR3 extends over 13 amino acids. Germline loops: CDR1 MGHDK, CDR2 SYGVNS. CDR3 in DNA: TGTGCCAGCAGGGGGACAGGGTCCTACGAGCAGTACTTC. Its translation: CASRGTGSYEQYF.

The chain couples TRBV27 to TRBJ2-7; D is possibly TRBD2 (6 bases). Trimming removed 6 bases at V and 3 bases at J, with 12 bases between. Looked up from germline, CDR1 is MNHEY and CDR2 is SMNVEV (reference sequence). The CDR3 covers 13 residues. The CDR3 bases are TGTGCCAGCAGATTAGCGGTGGGCTACGAGCAGTACTTC. Protein: CASRLAVGYEQYF.

This clone has only a few counts. One end of the junction fails to match germline, which may point to a read error. The rearrangement uses TRBV9 and TRBJ1-1, with no clear D. The CDR3 has 10 amino acids. Germline loops: CDR1 SGDLS, CDR2 YYNGEE. CDR3 sequence (DNA): TGTGCCAGCAGCACCTCCTGGCCCCTCTTT. This codes for CASSTSWPLF.

The chain carries TRBV5-1 and TRBJ2-7; TRBD2 might be the D (5 bases). CDR1 is SGHRS and CDR2 is YFSETQ in the germline V gene. This CDR3 comprises 16 residues. The ends were cut back, 3 bases at V and 2 bases at J, with 18 bases in the middle. CDR3 sequence reads: CASSSPLARRPYEQYF. In DNA, the CDR3 is TGCGCCAGCAGCTCCCCCTTAGCGCGGCGGCCCTACGAGCAGTACTTC.

V and J are TRBV30 and TRBJ2-1; the match to TRBD2 covers 9 bases. In germline, CDR1 is GTSNPN, CDR2 SVGIG (reference sequence). The junction had 14 bases not matched to a gene; V was cut back by 7 bases and J by 4 bases. This CDR3 is built from 16 residues. Here the CDR3 reads CASGAGGRRYYNEQFF. DNA for the CDR3: TGTGCCTCAGGGGCGGGAGGGCGGAGGTATTACAATGAGCAGTTCTTC.

The V call is TRBV28, the J call TRBJ2-7; 11 nucleotides line up with TRBD2. CDR1 and CDR2 (germline): MDHEN, SYDVKM. This CDR3 is 15 amino acids long. V lost 5 bases and J lost 0; bases outside the gene matches: 3. CDR3 region: CASSPTSGSSYEQYF. The CDR3 DNA follows: TGTGCCAGCAGTCCCACTAGCGGGAGCTCCTACGAGCAGTACTTC.